The 4 T cell receptor beta chains reported below all come from one sample, sequenced in a study of response to subunit inactivated influenza vaccine. TCRdb used MiXCR to reprocess the RT-PCR reads, holding one entry per CDR3 protein. The data show 610,000 or so distinct CDR3 sequences, approximately 14% seen once. The sequencing used PBMCs from blood, collected 11 to 12 days after vaccination. The receptors were gathered from a man aged 45-65 years who received an inactivated influenza vaccine.

A remark on this clonotype: Mismatch with germline at one junction end may stem from a read error. V usage is TRBV7-9 and J usage is TRBJ2-7; possibly TRBD2 for D (6 bases). CDR1 is SEHNR, CDR2 FQNEAQ, per germline (reference sequence). The CDR3 covers 13 residues. The CDR3 is CSSSFGEVYEQYF. The CDR3 DNA reads TGTTCCAGCAGCTTTGGGGAGGTCTACGAGCAGTACTTC.

This clonotype has a handful of counts. The chain is built from TRBV15 and TRBJ2-7; 12 bases align to TRBD2. The trim removed 4 bases at V and 4 bases at J, leaving 2 bases unmatched. Germline loops: CDR1 LNHNV, CDR2 YYDKDF (reference sequence). The CDR3 length is 14 residues. The CDR3: CATSTLAGGYEQYF. In nucleotides, the CDR3 is TGTGCCACCAGCACACTAGCGGGAGGTTACGAGCAGTACTTC.

The chain uses TRBV28 and TRBJ2-7; a weak D match, TRBD1 (5 bases). Trimming stripped 6 bases from V and 1 base from J, with 13 bases between. The CDR3 is 14 amino acids. Germline CDR1 is MDHEN and CDR2 is SYDVKM. CDR3 sequence reads: CASRERGRSYEQYF. The CDR3 DNA sequence: TGTGCCAGCAGGGAAAGGGGAAGGTCCTACGAGCAGTACTTC.

This chain joins TRBV9 and TRBJ2-2; D not certain. The germline gives CDR1 SGDLS, CDR2 YYNGEE. This CDR3 region has 15 residues. Trimming left V 0 bases short and J 4 bases short, with 10 bases between. The CDR3 is CASSVGPTITGELFF. The CDR3, as DNA: TGTGCCAGCAGCGTAGGTCCTACAATCACCGGGGAGCTGTTTTTT.